This T cell receptor (beta chain) derives from a study of T-cell memory formation after mild COVID-19. This clonotype appeared a few times. Trimming cost V 0 bases and J 5 bases, with 11 bases left between them. The CDR3 loop spans 14 amino acids. Per the germline V gene, CDR1 is MNHEY and CDR2 is SMNVEV (reference sequence). TCRdb re-analysed the 5' RACE reads in MiXCR, keeping a single row per CDR3 protein. The table lists around 200,000 distinct CDR3 sequences, approximately 16% of them singletons. This receptor was obtained from an adult woman who had mild COVID-19 (a few samples of this study predate the infection). Cell type and time point are not known. The sequencing input was PBMCs or a T cell subset sorted from them (not recorded which). V is TRBV27 and J is TRBJ2-7; a possible D gene is TRBD1 (6 bases). CDR3 nucleotides: TGTGCCAGCAGTTTATCACAGGGTACCGACGAGCAGTACTTC. Its protein product is CASSLSQGTDEQYF.